The entry that follows covers one TCR beta chain sequence. Its antigen remains unidentified. This specimen belongs to a study of cytomegalovirus exposure and HLA in healthy donors. Here immunoSEQ multiplex PCR was the method, and the copy in TCRdb shows in-frame clones only, minus some. The sample holds 100,000 to 150,000 clones, roughly 90% seen once. Study-wide results and limits: Rare sequences made up most TCRs, while some public TCRs were found in many donors. A few CMV-associated chains were confirmed in vitro to be specific for CMV antigens. Some TCR beta chains (164 of them) were listed as cytomegalovirus-associated. Reported performance of the classifier showed diagnosis of cytomegalovirus status with high specificity and sensitivity.

This CDR3 is 14 amino acids long. Trimming removed 2 bases from V and 6 bases from J, with 14 bases in between. Germline CDR1 LNHNV, CDR2 YYDKDF (reference sequence). This chain uses TRBV15 with TRBJ2-7, with a possible D match to TRBD2 (7 bases). This receptor was identified in a woman aged 18-29 years in good health and CMV-seronegative. Sequencing was carried out using PBMCs. CDR3 coding DNA: TGTGCCACCAGCAGAAGCGGGACACCCGTCGAGCAGTACTTC. Translated: CATSRSGTPVEQYF.